The 10 T cell receptor beta chains given below trace back to one sample, sequenced in a study of blood T cells in healthy people across ages. PCR was performed a second time for about 7 to 11 cycles using a sample-barcoded 5' primer and a J-beta primer mix. Via MiXCR, TCRdb re-called the 5' RACE reads, giving one row per CDR3 protein. In the table there are around 620,000 distinct CDR3 sequences, 27% of which are singletons. The sample taken for sequencing was blood. These TCRs come from a woman aged 70-85 years in good health.

This chain joins TRBV7-2 and TRBJ2-1, with D perhaps TRBD1 or TRBD2 (5 bases each). The CDR3 has 16 amino acids. V lost 5 bases and J lost 7, with 21 bases in between. CDR1 SGHTA and CDR2 FQGNSA come from the germline V gene. CDR3 nucleotides: TGTGCCAGCAGCCCCCCGCCCGGGACGACCTTTAATGAGCAGTTCTTC. Translating it yields CASSPPPGTTFNEQFF.

As to this clonotype: A read error is likely, as this CDR3 ends without the conserved phenylalanine or tryptophan. The chain couples TRBV29-1 to TRBJ2-4; 10 nucleotides match TRBD2. The V gene's germline CDR1 is SQVTM and CDR2 ANQGSEA. With V trimmed by 3 bases and J by 8 bases, 4 bases remained unmatched. This CDR3 is built from 13 residues. The CDR3 DNA reads as TGCAGCGTTGACTCTAGCGGGGGTGACATTCAGTACATC. Its protein product is CSVDSSGGDIQYI.

V is TRBV7-2 and J is TRBJ2-7; unclear D gene. The CDR3 sequence is 15 residues long. Trimming took 8 bases from V and 1 from J, leaving 18 bases between them. Germline V CDR1 and CDR2: SGHTA, FQGNSA. CDR3 nucleotide sequence: TGTGCCAGCGGCGTACCCGACCGAATGTCCTACGAGCAGTACTTC. This gives the protein CASGVPDRMSYEQYF.

The chain recombines TRBV5-1 with TRBJ2-3; either TRBD1 or TRBD2 may supply D (5 bases each). The germline CDR1 and CDR2 sequences are SGHRS and YFSETQ. Trimming took off 4 bases at V and 6 bases at J, with 15 bases between the two ends. There are 14 residues in the CDR3. This CDR3 reads CASSIGATSDTQYF. The CDR3 coding sequence is TGCGCCAGCAGCATCGGGGCCACGAGTGATACGCAGTATTTT.

The CDR3 sequence: CASRHRAAGYTF. DNA for the CDR3: TGTGCCAGTAGGCACAGGGCGGCTGGCTACACCTTC. The chain links TRBV19 to TRBJ1-2; tentatively, D is TRBD1 (6 bases). V gave up 6 bases and J gave up 7 bases, with 12 bases separating them. CDR3 length: 12 amino acids. Looked up from germline, CDR1 is LNHDA and CDR2 is SQIVND (reference sequence).

This rearrangement joins TRBV7-2 to TRBJ2-4; 9 bases match TRBD2. The V and J ends lost 5 bases and 6 bases, in that order; junction bases with no gene match: 8. Germline V gene data show CDR1 as SGHTA and CDR2 as FQGNSA. The CDR3 is 15 residues long. CDR3: CASSGGGAGRNIQYF. The CDR3 DNA follows: TGTGCCAGCAGCGGCGGGGGGGCGGGCCGAAACATTCAGTACTTC.

V is TRBV20-1 and J is TRBJ2-5; weak D call: TRBD1 (6 bases). The V end was cut by 6 bases, the J end by 2 bases, with 16 bases between. Germline loops: CDR1 DFQATT, CDR2 SNEGSKA (reference sequence). The CDR3 sequence is 14 residues long. CDR3 loop: CSANRDTTQETQYF. CDR3 nucleotide sequence: TGCAGTGCGAACCGGGACACGACACAAGAGACCCAGTACTTC.

The V and J genes are TRBV4-3 and TRBJ1-1; maybe TRBD1 (5 bases). The CDR3 length is 15 residues. The germline gives CDR1 LGHNA, CDR2 YSLEER. Trimming took 3 bases from V and 7 from J, leaving 18 bases between them. CDR3 in DNA: TGCGCCAGCAGCCAGGCACAGGATCTTGTGGATGAAGCTTTCTTT. It yields the protein CASSQAQDLVDEAFF.

This clonotype has just a few counts. The chain carries TRBV12-3 or TRBV12-4 and TRBJ1-2; D uncertain. Between the trimmed V and J ends, which lost 6 bases and 7 bases, there was a span of 18 bases. The CDR3 is 14 amino acids. The CDR3 nucleotides are TGTGCCAGCAGCCCTCGCCCCCCGGCGGGTGGCTACACCTTC. Translation gives CASSPRPPAGGYTF.

This clonotype was found a few times. This chain's CDR3 is CASRKTGKWAEAFF. The CDR3 DNA reads as TGTGCCAGCAGGAAAACAGGAAAGTGGGCTGAAGCTTTCTTT. The chain uses TRBV6-5 and TRBJ1-1; TRBD1 is a possible D gene (5 bases). The CDR3 is made up of 14 amino acids. Trimming took 6 bases from V and 6 from J, leaving 17 bases between them. Looked up from germline, CDR1 is MNHEY and CDR2 is SVGAGI.